This passage covers 32 T cell receptor beta chains from one sample sequenced in a study of early T cells in non-severe SARS-CoV-2 infection. TCRdb reprocessed the 5' RACE reads with MiXCR, giving one entry per CDR3 protein. Of 98,000 or so distinct CDR3 sequences in the sample, about an eighth are singletons; the top ten hold 4.4%. The sequencing used whole blood, collected at baseline. Receptors were obtained from an adult who was a healthcare worker with PCR-confirmed SARS-CoV-2 infection or an uninfected control (not recorded which).

The CDR3 region is CASSQRDRGSEQFF. CDR3 nucleotides: TGTGCCAGCAGCCAACGGGACAGGGGTTCCGAGCAGTTCTTC. V usage is TRBV11-2 and J usage is TRBJ2-1, with TRBD1 matching over 10 bases. The V gene end was trimmed by 5 bases and the J gene end by 10 bases; junction bases not matched to a gene: 8. Germline assignment: CDR1 SGHAT and CDR2 FQNNGV. The CDR3 is made up of 14 amino acids.

In this sample, this clonotype turned up many times. Mismatch with germline at one junction end may stem from a read error. The chain couples TRBV11-2 to TRBJ2-7, with D unresolved. CDR1 is SGHAT and CDR2 is FQNNGV in the germline V gene. CDR3 length: 15 residues. This chain's CDR3 is CASSFGPLPPSEQYF. The DNA of the CDR3 is TGTGCCAGCAGCTTCGGACCACTCCCTCCTTCCGAGCAGTATTTC.

The chain is built from TRBV6-1 and TRBJ1-5, with a tentative D call TRBD1 (6 bases). The CDR3 runs 13 residues. V lost 7 bases and J lost 3, with 10 bases in between. In germline, CDR1 is MNHNS, CDR2 SASEGT. CDR3 protein: CASKDRFNQPQHF. For the CDR3, the DNA is TGTGCCAGCAAGGACAGATTCAATCAGCCCCAGCATTTT.

This clonotype was seen more than once but under ten times. The CDR3 DNA sequence: TGCAGTGCTCCGAACGCACAGAGCTCCTACAATGAGCAGTTCTTC. Translation: CSAPNAQSSYNEQFF. The genes are TRBV20-1 and TRBJ2-1; D remains ambiguous. The CDR3 has 15 amino acids. V was clipped by 5 bases and J by 0 bases, with 14 bases between them. Germline V CDR1 and CDR2: DFQATT, SNEGSKA (reference sequence).

In its sample, this clonotype was seen many times. The CDR3, as DNA: TGTGCCACCAGTGACCCGACTAGCGGGAGGAAGACCCAGTACTTC. Its protein product is CATSDPTSGRKTQYF. The chain joins TRBV24-1 to TRBJ2-5; 13 bases are a match to TRBD2. V shed 4 bases, J shed 6 bases, and the junction held 4 bases outside the gene matches. The germline CDR1 and CDR2 sequences are KGHDR and SFDVKD. This CDR3 is 15 amino acids long.

This clonotype was seen only a few times. The chain uses TRBV18 and TRBJ2-7; TRBD2 agrees at 9 bases. Germline-derived CDR1 and CDR2 are KGHSH and LQKENI. The V and J ends lost 6 bases and 1 base, in that order; junction bases with no gene match: 13. This CDR3 contains 17 residues. The CDR3 region has the DNA TGTGCCAGCTCCCCCCAAATGATGCTAGCGGGGTCCTACGAGCAGTACTTC. Encoded protein: CASSPQMMLAGSYEQYF.

Turning to this clonotype: This may come from a read error, since a much larger clone is one base off. The chain uses TRBV14 and TRBJ2-5, with a tentative D call TRBD1 (5 bases). Germline values: CDR1 SGHDN, CDR2 FVKESK. CDR3 length equals 16 residues. CDR3 nucleotides: TGTGTCAGCAGCCAATCAAGGGGCAAGTACCAAGAGACCCAGTACTTC. This sequence encodes CVSSQSRGKYQETQYF.

The chain joins TRBV29-1 to TRBJ1-2; no firm D call. The CDR3 is 13 residues long. V lost 3 bases and J lost 8, with 16 bases in between. Germline V lookup: CDR1 SQVTM, CDR2 ANQGSEA. For the CDR3, the DNA is TGCAGCGTTGATAGTCGAGGAGGGAGCGGCTACACCTTC. Translation gives CSVDSRGGSGYTF.

V and J are TRBV7-2 and TRBJ2-3, with D possibly TRBD2 on 6 matching bases. Germline CDR1 and CDR2: SGHTA and FQGNSA. Trimming took off 1 base at V and 6 bases at J, with 11 bases between the two ends. The CDR3 spans 14 residues. The CDR3 protein is CASSLDGGKDTQYF. The DNA for the CDR3 is TGTGCCAGCAGCTTAGATGGGGGGAAGGATACGCAGTATTTT.

This clonotype was detected ten times or more. V gene TRBV5-6 combines with J gene TRBJ2-5; D is perhaps TRBD2 (6 bases). The CDR3 contains 14 residues. Per the germline V gene, CDR1 is SGHDT and CDR2 is YYEEEE. V dropped 4 bases and J dropped 2 bases, with 12 bases sitting between them. The chain's CDR3 is CASSVGSIQETQYF. The CDR3 nucleotides are TGTGCCAGCAGCGTCGGGAGCATACAAGAGACCCAGTACTTC.

There are a few counts of this clonotype. The gene calls are TRBV12-3 or TRBV12-4 and TRBJ2-2; no clear D gene. The V gene lost 2 bases and the J gene lost 0 bases, with 13 bases spanning the gap. This CDR3 contains 17 residues. For the CDR3, the DNA is TGTGCCAGCAGTTTAAGTCGAAGTCTAGCGAACACCGGGGAGCTGTTTTTT. It specifies CASSLSRSLANTGELFF.

This CDR3 is CSALAGGDTGELFF. The CDR3 DNA reads TGCAGCGCCCTAGCGGGAGGCGACACCGGGGAGCTGTTTTTT. V usage is TRBV29-1 and J usage is TRBJ2-2; 11 bases are a match to TRBD2. The CDR3 has 14 residues. V was clipped by 7 bases and J by 3 bases; unmatched bases: 4. The germline CDR1 and CDR2 sequences are SQVTM and ANQGSEA.

This clonotype was detected only a few times. V gene TRBV5-1 combines with J gene TRBJ1-1, with D possibly TRBD1 on 6 matching bases. The V and J ends lost 2 bases and 4 bases respectively, with 12 bases between them. The germline V gene has CDR1 SGHRS and CDR2 YFSETQ. This CDR3 comprises 14 residues. CDR3 in DNA: TGCGCCAGCAGCTTACAGGGAAGCACCACTGAAGCTTTCTTT. It is translated as CASSLQGSTTEAFF.

This chain uses TRBV14 with TRBJ1-1; no definite D call. Germline CDR1 SGHDN, CDR2 FVKESK. Deletions cut 4 bases from V and 1 base from J, with 7 bases between. The CDR3 runs 13 residues. The CDR3 sequence: CASSLRKNTEAFF. Here the CDR3 DNA reads TGTGCCAGCAGCCTACGAAAGAACACTGAAGCTTTCTTT.

This clonotype was observed a few times. The rearrangement links TRBV12-3 or TRBV12-4 to TRBJ1-1; no definite D call. The CDR3 loop spans 13 amino acids. Trimming stripped 5 bases from V and 3 bases from J, with 10 bases between. The CDR3 region is CASSPRGDTEAFF. For the CDR3, the DNA is TGTGCCAGCAGTCCACGCGGGGACACTGAAGCTTTCTTT.

The sample holds many counts of this clonotype. The chain uses TRBV6-6 and TRBJ1-1; D not resolved. Between the trimmed V and J ends, which lost 2 bases and 4 bases, there was a span of 11 bases. The CDR3 spans 14 residues. CDR1 and CDR2 from the germline V gene are MNHNY and SVGAGI (reference sequence). The CDR3 DNA reads as TGTGCCAGCAGTTACAGGGTCGGGAGCACTGAAGCTTTCTTT. Protein: CASSYRVGSTEAFF.

This chain joins TRBV5-4 and TRBJ2-4, with 7 bases lining up with TRBD2. Trimming removed 4 bases from V and 0 bases from J; junction bases left unmatched: 4. The CDR3 loop spans 15 amino acids. Looked up from germline, CDR1 is SGHNT and CDR2 is YYREEE (reference sequence). CDR3 amino acids: CASSPAGRAKNIQYF. The CDR3 DNA reads as TGTGCCAGCAGCCCAGCGGGGAGAGCCAAAAACATTCAGTACTTC.

V is TRBV7-8 and J is TRBJ2-7, with a weak D call TRBD1 (6 bases). This CDR3 contains 15 residues. Germline loops: CDR1 SGHVS, CDR2 FQNEAQ. V gave up 5 bases and J gave up 9 bases, with 23 bases separating them. Written as DNA, the CDR3 is TGTGCCAGCAGCCCACAACCGGGGACAATGCCGGGGCAGTACTTC. This translates into CASSPQPGTMPGQYF.

This clonotype occurred a few times. The rearrangement links TRBV18 to TRBJ1-3; D perhaps matches TRBD1 (5 bases). CDR1 and CDR2 from the germline V gene are KGHSH and LQKENI. The CDR3 has 15 amino acids. The V and J ends lost 1 base and 0 bases respectively, with 7 bases between them. The CDR3 DNA is TGTGCCAGCTCACCACGGGACGTCTCTGGAAACACCATATATTTT. Residues: CASSPRDVSGNTIYF.

The DNA of the CDR3 is TGTGCCAGCAGCTTAGGTGCGGGGGCCAAAGAGACCCAGTACTTC. It is translated as CASSLGAGAKETQYF. This chain joins TRBV7-9 and TRBJ2-5, with a possible D match to TRBD2 (7 bases). The CDR3 has 15 residues. Germline V lookup: CDR1 SEHNR, CDR2 FQNEAQ (reference sequence). The ends were cut back, 1 base at V and 3 bases at J, with 12 bases in the middle.

The chain couples TRBV12-3 or TRBV12-4 to TRBJ2-7; 7 positions agree with TRBD2. This CDR3 has 14 residues. The J segment lost 0 bases and the V segment lost 4 bases, leaving 3 bases of the junction unmatched. CDR3 region: CASSSGGSSYEQYF. The CDR3 DNA sequence: TGTGCCAGCAGTTCAGGCGGGAGCTCCTACGAGCAGTACTTC.

The table lists this clonotype with many counts. The rearrangement joins TRBV20-1 to TRBJ1-1, with D possibly TRBD1 on 5 matching bases. Trimming shortened V by 3 bases and J by 4 bases, and 6 bases separated the two germline ends. Germline CDR1 is DFQATT and CDR2 is SNEGSKA (reference sequence). The CDR3 extends over 11 amino acids. The CDR3 DNA reads as TGCAGTGCTAGGCAGGGCACTGAAGCTTTCTTT. Translation gives CSARQGTEAFF.

The table lists this clonotype with a few counts. The V gene is TRBV27, the J gene TRBJ1-5, with a tentative D call TRBD1 (6 bases). The V gene's germline CDR1 is MNHEY and CDR2 SMNVEV (reference sequence). Trimming left V 6 bases short and J 2 bases short, with 23 bases between. The CDR3 has 18 residues. CDR3 nucleotide sequence: TGTGCCAGCAGCCCACAGAGCAGGGGCGGGTTACGCAATCAGCCCCAGCATTTT. This sequence encodes CASSPQSRGGLRNQPQHF.

The rearrangement links TRBV6-5 to TRBJ2-7; 7 bases fit TRBD2. The junction had 4 bases not matched to a gene; V was cut back by 2 bases and J by 6 bases. The CDR3 runs to 13 residues. Germline CDR1 reads MNHEY; CDR2 reads SVGAGI. The CDR3: CASSYLPGGEQYF. The CDR3 region has the DNA TGTGCCAGCAGTTACCTCCCGGGGGGCGAGCAGTACTTC.

The V gene is TRBV20-1, the J gene TRBJ2-5, with TRBD2 identical over 12 bases. J gave up 5 bases and V 0 bases, and 7 bases lay outside the gene matches. This CDR3 spans 16 amino acids. Per germline, CDR1 DFQATT and CDR2 SNEGSKA (reference sequence). In nucleotides, the CDR3 is TGCAGTGCTAGAGATCACACGACTAGCGGGGGTGAGACCCAGTACTTC. Its protein is CSARDHTTSGGETQYF.

This clonotype was seen at least ten times. The rearrangement uses TRBV2 and TRBJ2-1; 13 bases are a match to TRBD2. V lost 6 bases, J lost 0 bases, and 11 bases stayed unmatched. Germline CDR1 SNHLY, CDR2 FYNNEI. The CDR3 extends over 19 amino acids. The CDR3 sequence: CASRARLAGGSSSYNEQFF. As DNA, the CDR3 is TGTGCCAGCAGGGCAAGACTAGCGGGGGGCTCTAGCTCCTACAATGAGCAGTTCTTC. The variable domain in full, with the rest retrieved from reference TRBV2 and TRBJ2-1, is EPEVTQTPSHQVTQMGQEVILRCVPISNHLYFYWYRQILGQKVEFLVSFYNNEISEKSEIFDDQFSVERPDGSNFTLKIRSTKLEDSAMYFCASRARLAGGSSSYNEQFFGPGTRLTVL.

This clonotype was detected only a few times. The rearrangement links TRBV5-1 to TRBJ2-7; 11 bases map to TRBD2. The CDR3 length is 14 residues. With V trimmed by 4 bases and J by 6 bases, 6 bases remained unmatched. Germline V lookup: CDR1 SGHRS, CDR2 YFSETQ. CDR3 nucleotides: TGCGCCAGCAGCGCGGGACTAGCGGCGCGCGAGCAGTACTTC. Translation gives CASSAGLAAREQYF. Full variable domain (outside the CDR3, taken from reference TRBV5-1 and TRBJ2-7): KAGVTQTPRYLIKTRGQQVTLSCSPISGHRSVSWYQQTPGQGLQFLFEYFSETQRNKGNFPGRFSGRQFSNSRSEMNVSTLELGDSALYLCASSAGLAAREQYFGPGTRLTVT.

The rearrangement uses TRBV11-2 and TRBJ2-1; 7 bases map to TRBD2. This CDR3 contains 15 residues. Germline V gives CDR1 SGHAT, CDR2 FQNNGV. Unmatched junction bases numbered 4, after V lost 4 bases and J lost 1 base. CDR3 loop: CASSSGLGSYNEQFF. The CDR3 nucleotides are TGTGCCAGCAGCTCCGGACTAGGTTCCTACAATGAGCAGTTCTTC.

This clonotype came up a few times. The genes are TRBV2 and TRBJ1-4; D ambiguous. V was trimmed by 6 bases and J by 4 bases, leaving 9 bases between them. The CDR3 loop spans 13 amino acids. CDR1 is SNHLY and CDR2 is FYNNEI in the germline V gene. CDR3 loop: CASRDGFNEKLFF. CDR3 sequence (DNA): TGTGCCAGCAGGGACGGGTTTAATGAAAAACTGTTTTTT.

This clonotype was seen only a few times. The genes are TRBV4-2 and TRBJ1-2; D gene ambiguous. V was clipped by 0 bases and J by 8 bases, with 13 bases between them. Germline loops: CDR1 LGHNA, CDR2 YNFKEQ. The CDR3 extends over 14 amino acids. CDR3 protein: CASSQDPPAVGYTF. The CDR3 region has the DNA TGTGCCAGCAGCCAAGATCCCCCCGCGGTGGGCTACACCTTC.

Ten or more counts support this clonotype. CDR3 residues: CSVETGTGPLVLSDEQFF. The CDR3 coding sequence is TGCAGCGTTGAAACCGGGACAGGCCCCCTCGTACTCAGCGATGAGCAGTTCTTC. The chain recombines TRBV29-1 with TRBJ2-1, with TRBD1 matching 8 bases. The V segment lost 2 bases and the J segment 8 bases; nucleotides outside the gene matches: 20. Germline CDR1 and CDR2: SQVTM and ANQGSEA. CDR3 size: 18 residues.

The chain carries TRBV14 and TRBJ2-7; 9 bases match TRBD1. Germline trimming cut 4 bases from V and 4 bases from J; bases unmatched to any gene: 5. CDR3 length equals 14 residues. Germline CDR1 SGHDN, CDR2 FVKESK. The CDR3 region has the DNA TGTGCCAGCAGCCCACGGACAGGGGTTTACGAGCAGTACTTC. This encodes CASSPRTGVYEQYF.